This passage covers 21 T cell receptor beta chains from one sample sequenced in a study of T-cell memory formation after mild COVID-19. TCRdb itself ran the 5' RACE reads through MiXCR, one entry per CDR3 protein. This table has 380,000 or so distinct CDR3 sequences, approximately 15% appearing once. The sequenced material came from PBMCs or a T cell subset sorted from them (not recorded which). The receptors originated from a young man who had mild COVID-19 (a few samples of this study predate the infection). Cell type and time point are not known.

This chain links TRBV2 with TRBJ1-1, with a possible D match to TRBD1 (5 bases). Germline loops: CDR1 SNHLY, CDR2 FYNNEI. CDR3 size: 17 residues. V was cut by 1 base and J by 1 base, with 16 bases left in between. For the CDR3, the DNA is TGTGCCAGCAGTGAAGTGAGAAGGGGATGGGGGAACACTGAAGCTTTCTTT. Translated, it gives CASSEVRRGWGNTEAFF.

This clonotype was seen many times. The chain combines TRBV5-1 with TRBJ2-1, with a weak D call TRBD2 (6 bases). The V and J ends lost 4 bases and 6 bases respectively, with 14 bases between them. The CDR3 has 14 amino acids. Germline CDR1 is SGHRS and CDR2 is YFSETQ. In DNA, the CDR3 is TGCGCCAGCAGCGTGGCTAGCGTTTTCAATGAGCAGTTCTTC. Its translation: CASSVASVFNEQFF. Looking up the rest from reference TRBV5-1 and TRBJ2-1 gives the full variable domain: KAGVTQTPRYLIKTRGQQVTLSCSPISGHRSVSWYQQTPGQGLQFLFEYFSETQRNKGNFPGRFSGRQFSNSRSEMNVSTLELGDSALYLCASSVASVFNEQFFGPGTRLTVL.

This clonotype showed up just a few times. V usage is TRBV9 and J usage is TRBJ2-3, with D unresolved. The CDR3 extends over 14 amino acids. Looked up from germline, CDR1 is SGDLS and CDR2 is YYNGEE. Trimming left V 0 bases short and J 3 bases short, with 8 bases between. CDR3: CASSVDMLTDTQYF. The CDR3 nucleotides read TGTGCCAGCAGCGTAGATATGCTTACAGATACGCAGTATTTT. Variable domain in full (rest from reference TRBV9 and TRBJ2-3): DSGVTQTPKHLITATGQRVTLRCSPRSGDLSVYWYQQSLDQGLQFLIQYYNGEERAKGNILERFSAQQFPDLHSELNLSSLELGDSALYFCASSVDMLTDTQYFGPGTRLTVL.

This chain connects TRBV10-3 to TRBJ1-6; no clear D. This CDR3 comprises 13 residues. V was shortened by 2 bases and J by 13 bases, with 12 bases between the two germline ends. Germline V gives CDR1 ENHRY, CDR2 SYGVKD. CDR3 nucleotides: TGTGCCATCAGTGAGGTTGTCCCGGGCCCCCTCCACTTT. Protein product: CAISEVVPGPLHF.

This clonotype has more than one count but fewer than ten. This chain links TRBV18 with TRBJ2-1; no clear D. V dropped 2 bases and J dropped 3 bases, with 5 bases sitting between them. The CDR3 has 13 amino acids. From germline, CDR1 is KGHSH and CDR2 LQKENI. DNA for the CDR3: TGTGCCAGCTCACCAGCCAGCTACAATGAGCAGTTCTTC. Residues: CASSPASYNEQFF.

The rearrangement joins TRBV7-9 to TRBJ2-1; 7 bases agree with TRBD2. The germline V gene encodes CDR1 SEHNR and CDR2 FQNEAQ (reference sequence). V was pared by 5 bases and J by 3 bases, with 13 bases of the junction left unmatched. The CDR3 covers 17 residues. Here the CDR3 reads CASSGSVGGGIYNEQFF. The CDR3 nucleotides read TGTGCCAGCAGCGGTAGCGTTGGCGGGGGAATCTACAATGAGCAGTTCTTC.

This clonotype was seen only a few times. The V gene is TRBV7-2, the J gene TRBJ2-6, with D perhaps TRBD2 (6 bases). Trimming left V 6 bases short and J 0 bases short, with 9 bases between. The germline V gene encodes CDR1 SGHTA and CDR2 FQGNSA. The CDR3 extends over 15 amino acids. In DNA form, the CDR3 reads TGTGCCAGCAGGGGACTCAACTCTGGGGCCAACGTCCTGACTTTC. It codes for CASRGLNSGANVLTF.

This clonotype was counted at least ten times. The chain recombines TRBV7-9 with TRBJ1-3; D is ambiguous. Trimming cost V 1 base and J 0 bases, with 19 bases left between them. The germline V gene has CDR1 SEHNR and CDR2 FQNEAQ (reference sequence). This CDR3 comprises 19 residues. CDR3 nucleotides: TGTGCCAGCAGCTTAGATCCCCTCGGACGTCGAAGCTCTGGAAACACCATATATTTT. The encoded protein is CASSLDPLGRRSSGNTIYF. Complete variable domain (other parts from reference TRBV7-9 and TRBJ1-3): DTGVSQNPRHKITKRGQNVTFRCDPISEHNRLYWYRQTLGQGPEFLTYFQNEAQLEKSRLLSDRFSAERPKGSFSTLEIQRTEQGDSAMYLCASSLDPLGRRSSGNTIYFGEGSWLTVV.

This clonotype was recorded at least ten times. The J gene is TRBJ2-3, the V gene TRBV4-1; no reliable D call. V lost 1 base, J lost 2 bases, and 13 bases lay in between. This CDR3 comprises 16 residues. From germline, CDR1 is MGHRA and CDR2 YSYEKL. The CDR3 nucleotides read TGCGCCAGCAGCCAAGGGGTGGGCAGGACCACAGATACGCAGTATTTT. Amino acid sequence: CASSQGVGRTTDTQYF.

V is TRBV29-1 and J is TRBJ2-2, with TRBD1 as a possible D gene (6 bases). Trimming cost V 7 bases and J 7 bases, with 10 bases left between them. CDR1 is SQVTM, CDR2 ANQGSEA, per germline. The length of the CDR3 is 11 residues. CDR3 DNA sequence: TGCAGCGCGTTAGGGGGCGGGGAGCTGTTTTTT. Translation gives CSALGGGELFF.

The J gene is TRBJ2-6, the V gene TRBV5-1; a weak D match, TRBD1 (5 bases). Trimming cost V 6 bases and J 0 bases, with 10 bases left between them. Germline V gene data show CDR1 as SGHRS and CDR2 as YFSETQ. The CDR3 runs to 15 residues. CDR3 bases: TGCGCCAGCAACCCTACAGGCTCTGGGGCCAACGTCCTGACTTTC. Its translation is CASNPTGSGANVLTF.

There are a few counts of this clonotype. This chain links TRBV20-1 with TRBJ2-1, with TRBD1 identical over 7 bases. The germline V gene encodes CDR1 DFQATT and CDR2 SNEGSKA (reference sequence). V was clipped by 3 bases and J by 2 bases; unmatched bases: 1. The CDR3 length is 13 residues. CDR3 loop: CSASTGAYNEQFF. CDR3 nucleotides: TGCAGTGCTAGTACAGGGGCCTACAATGAGCAGTTCTTC.

The J gene is TRBJ2-5, the V gene TRBV7-8; D uncertain. V was trimmed by 2 bases and J by 5 bases, leaving 12 bases between them. Per the germline V gene, CDR1 is SGHVS and CDR2 is FQNEAQ. CDR3 length: 14 residues. DNA for the CDR3: TGTGCCAGCAGCTTAAACGCGTTTAGGGAGACCCAGTACTTC. It translates to CASSLNAFRETQYF.

This clonotype was picked up a small number of times. The V call is TRBV2, the J call TRBJ2-3, with 7 bases identical to TRBD2. The V segment lost 1 base and the J segment 8 bases; nucleotides outside the gene matches: 6. This CDR3 spans 14 amino acids. Germline V lookup: CDR1 SNHLY, CDR2 FYNNEI. The CDR3 protein is CASSEGTRPTTQYF. CDR3 nucleotide sequence: TGTGCCAGCAGTGAAGGGACTAGACCGACTACGCAGTATTTT.

This clonotype was found many times. The chain uses TRBV20-1 and TRBJ1-1, with 7 bases matching TRBD1. The germline V gene encodes CDR1 DFQATT and CDR2 SNEGSKA (reference sequence). The V segment lost 4 bases and the J segment 1 base; nucleotides outside the gene matches: 6. The CDR3 sequence is 14 residues long. This CDR3 is CSATLQGTNTEAFF. As DNA, the CDR3 is TGCAGTGCTACATTACAGGGGACGAACACTGAAGCTTTCTTT.

The gene calls are TRBV29-1 and TRBJ1-1, with no clear D. This CDR3 spans 10 amino acids. The V end was cut by 7 bases, the J end by 4 bases, with 7 bases between. The germline CDR1 and CDR2 sequences are SQVTM and ANQGSEA. The CDR3 spells CSGASTEAFF. In nucleotides, the CDR3 is TGCAGCGGGGCGAGCACTGAAGCTTTCTTT.

The chain couples TRBV6-5 to TRBJ1-3; D remains unclear. V lost 5 bases to trimming and J lost 0 bases, with 11 bases between them. Germline CDR1 and CDR2: MNHEY and SVGAGI. There are 15 residues in the CDR3. The CDR3: CASSRVVASGNTIYF. Here the CDR3 DNA reads TGTGCCAGCAGTCGGGTCGTAGCCTCTGGAAACACCATATATTTT.

This clonotype was picked up a small number of times. This chain links TRBV12-3 or TRBV12-4 with TRBJ2-5; no clear D. Trimming stripped 7 bases from V and 2 bases from J, with 14 bases between. The CDR3 has 14 amino acids. CDR3 in DNA: TGTGCCAGCATCGAAGGACGGTTACAAGAGACCCAGTACTTC. It translates to CASIEGRLQETQYF.

The V gene is TRBV11-1, the J gene TRBJ2-3, with 8 bases fitting TRBD1. The germline CDR1 and CDR2 sequences are SGHAT and FQDESV (reference sequence). V was clipped by 8 bases and J by 4 bases; unmatched bases: 8. The CDR3 extends over 14 amino acids. The CDR3: CASRRQGSADTQYF. DNA of the CDR3: TGTGCCAGCCGCCGACAGGGGAGCGCAGATACGCAGTATTTT.

This clonotype showed up just a few times. The chain recombines TRBV4-2 with TRBJ2-3, with D uncertain. CDR1 LGHNA and CDR2 YNFKEQ come from the germline V gene. The CDR3 consists of 16 residues. Deletions cut 0 bases from V and 0 bases from J, with 10 bases between. The CDR3 loop is CASSQETELSTDTQYF. The CDR3 DNA is TGTGCCAGCAGCCAAGAGACCGAGCTTAGCACAGATACGCAGTATTTT.

This clonotype was detected only a few times. The V gene is TRBV28, the J gene TRBJ1-5, with D perhaps matching TRBD1 (6 bases). Per germline, CDR1 MDHEN and CDR2 SYDVKM. The CDR3 length is 15 residues. Trimming removed 2 bases from V and 6 bases from J, with 14 bases in between. This chain's CDR3 is CASSLGQGFRQPQHF. The CDR3 DNA reads TGTGCCAGCAGTTTAGGCCAGGGGTTTCGTCAGCCCCAGCATTTT.